A single sample gave rise to the 20 T cell receptor beta chains below, sequenced in a study of blood T cell repertoires in COVID-19. The method was immunoSEQ multiplex PCR; TCRdb's version includes in-frame clones alone and lacks a portion of them. The table lists about 71,000 clones, 90% of them singletons. Sequenced material: peripheral blood. The receptors were gathered from a woman younger than 30 with acute or convalescent COVID-19.

V usage is TRBV7-8 and J usage is TRBJ1-5, with D possibly TRBD1 on 5 matching bases. Trimming pared 3 bases from V and 5 bases from J, leaving 14 bases between. Per germline, CDR1 SGHVS and CDR2 FQNEAQ. The CDR3 is 15 amino acids. This CDR3 is CASSFRDSTDQPQHF. For the CDR3, the DNA is TGTGCCAGCAGCTTCCGTGACAGTACCGATCAGCCCCAGCATTTT.

V gene TRBV5-1 combines with J gene TRBJ1-2; 7 bases agree with TRBD1. Germline V gives CDR1 SGHRS, CDR2 YFSETQ. V was clipped by 4 bases and J by 4 bases; unmatched bases: 4. The CDR3 contains 13 residues. The CDR3 here is CASSEGTAYGYTF. The CDR3, as DNA: TGCGCCAGCAGCGAGGGGACAGCCTATGGCTACACCTTC. Full variable domain (outside the CDR3, taken from reference TRBV5-1 and TRBJ1-2): KAGVTQTPRYLIKTRGQQVTLSCSPISGHRSVSWYQQTPGQGLQFLFEYFSETQRNKGNFPGRFSGRQFSNSRSEMNVSTLELGDSALYLCASSEGTAYGYTFGSGTRLTVV.

This chain links TRBV19 with TRBJ2-1, with 8 positions matching TRBD1. The CDR3 extends over 14 amino acids. V lost 5 bases, J lost 5 bases, and 5 bases stayed unmatched. Germline V lookup: CDR1 LNHDA, CDR2 SQIVND (reference sequence). DNA for the CDR3: TGTGCCAGTAGTGCGCGGGACAGGCACAATGAGCAGTTCTTC. This encodes CASSARDRHNEQFF.

The chain uses TRBV5-5 and TRBJ2-3, with TRBD2 identical over 10 bases. This CDR3 comprises 19 residues. Germline CDR1 is SGHKS and CDR2 is YYEKEE (reference sequence). J lost 2 bases, V lost 2 bases, and 14 bases had no gene match. CDR3 loop: CASSFGLAGGSGHTDTQYF. The CDR3 region has the DNA TGTGCCAGCAGCTTCGGGTTAGCGGGGGGCTCGGGACACACAGATACGCAGTATTTT.

The chain links TRBV5-8 to TRBJ2-2; 7 bases are shared with TRBD2. The trim removed 4 bases at V and 2 bases at J, leaving 5 bases unmatched. Germline V gene data show CDR1 as SGHTS and CDR2 as YDEGEE. The CDR3 is made up of 15 amino acids. The CDR3 bases are TGTGCCAGCAGCCCCGGGACTATAAACACCGGGGAGCTGTTTTTT. Its translation: CASSPGTINTGELFF.

The CDR3 DNA reads as TGCGCCAGCAGCTTCCAGGGGGAGCTGTTTTTT. Its translation is CASSFQGELFF. This chain links TRBV5-1 with TRBJ2-2; D is undetermined. Germline lookup yields CDR1 SGHRS and CDR2 YFSETQ. The CDR3 contains 11 residues. V was trimmed by 2 bases and J by 8 bases, leaving 4 bases between them.

The V and J genes are TRBV10-1 and TRBJ1-2; TRBD1 matches at 10 bases. The germline gives CDR1 WNHNN, CDR2 SYGVQD (reference sequence). CDR3 size: 15 residues. J gave up 5 bases and V 4 bases, and 7 bases lay outside the gene matches. The CDR3 DNA follows: TGCGCCAGCAGTGGTTGGACAGGGGGGAAGTATGGCTACACCTTC. Protein sequence: CASSGWTGGKYGYTF.

This clone has just a few counts. This rearrangement joins TRBV19 to TRBJ1-1; 10 nucleotides agree with TRBD1. The CDR3 contains 14 residues. Trimming at V came to 3 bases and at J to 4 bases, leaving 2 bases not matched to a gene. Per germline, CDR1 LNHDA and CDR2 SQIVND (reference sequence). In nucleotides, the CDR3 is TGTGCCAGTAGTATTTGGACAGGGGGCACTGAAGCTTTCTTT. It codes for CASSIWTGGTEAFF.

CDR3 sequence (DNA): TGTGCCAGCAGCCTAAAGGGACAGGGACACTACAATGAGCAGTTCTTC. This sequence encodes CASSLKGQGHYNEQFF. The chain uses TRBV5-4 and TRBJ2-1; 9 bases match TRBD1. Germline CDR1 is SGHNT and CDR2 is YYREEE (reference sequence). The CDR3 length is 16 residues. Trimming at V came to 4 bases and at J to 3 bases, leaving 8 bases not matched to a gene.

The rearrangement joins TRBV27 to TRBJ2-3; D perhaps matches TRBD2 (6 bases). Trimming stripped 0 bases from V and 2 bases from J, with 12 bases between. This CDR3 has 16 residues. Germline CDR1 and CDR2: MNHEY and SMNVEV (reference sequence). The CDR3 sequence: CASSLSGLAATDTQYF. The CDR3 DNA reads as TGTGCCAGCAGTTTATCTGGCTTAGCGGCCACAGATACGCAGTATTTT.

This sequence joins TRBV5-8 and TRBJ2-3, with 7 bases fitting TRBD1. The V gene's germline CDR1 is SGHTS and CDR2 YDEGEE. This CDR3 spans 16 amino acids. V dropped 2 bases and J dropped 2; count of bases not matched to a gene: 8. The DNA of the CDR3 is TGTGCCAGCAGCTTCTCGAGGGGGCGCTCCACAGATACGCAGTATTTT. Translating gives CASSFSRGRSTDTQYF.

The V and J genes are TRBV18 and TRBJ2-1; D is perhaps TRBD2 (6 bases). Germline CDR1 reads KGHSH; CDR2 reads LQKENI. Trimming cost V 5 bases and J 7 bases, with 18 bases left between them. There are 15 residues in the CDR3. In nucleotides, the CDR3 is TGTGCCAGCTCAACTTCCCGACCCGGAGGGAATGAGCAGTTCTTC. Translating gives CASSTSRPGGNEQFF.

The V call is TRBV27, the J call TRBJ1-1; D perhaps matches TRBD1 (5 bases). Germline V lookup: CDR1 MNHEY, CDR2 SMNVEV (reference sequence). The germline V and J ends were trimmed by 4 bases and 7 bases, with 19 bases remaining between them. This CDR3 is 15 amino acids long. The CDR3 protein is CASSSKMTESNEAFF. The CDR3 nucleotides are TGTGCCAGCAGTTCGAAAATGACAGAGAGCAATGAAGCTTTCTTT.

The V and J genes are TRBV9 and TRBJ1-1; no clear D gene. The CDR3 length is 11 residues. Germline CDR1 reads SGDLS; CDR2 reads YYNGEE. V lost 4 bases, J lost 8 bases, and 9 bases lay in between. CDR3 sequence reads: CASSPGKEAFF. The DNA of the CDR3 is TGTGCCAGCAGCCCAGGAAAAGAAGCTTTCTTT.

The V and J genes are TRBV2 and TRBJ1-1, with 8 bases identical to TRBD1. Germline-derived CDR1 and CDR2 are SNHLY and FYNNEI. With 5 bases clipped from V and 0 bases from J, the junction kept 14 bases outside the gene matches. The CDR3 totals 18 residues. The chain's CDR3 is CASSFHTPGQALNTEAFF. CDR3 sequence (DNA): TGTGCCAGCAGTTTTCATACTCCGGGACAGGCTTTGAACACTGAAGCTTTCTTT. Filled out from reference TRBV2 and TRBJ1-1, the complete variable domain reads EPEVTQTPSHQVTQMGQEVILRCVPISNHLYFYWYRQILGQKVEFLVSFYNNEISEKSEIFDDQFSVERPDGSNFTLKIRSTKLEDSAMYFCASSFHTPGQALNTEAFFGQGTRLTVV.

DNA for the CDR3: TGTGCCAGCAGCTTAGGGCTAGGGACAGGGGAGGGCGAGCAGTACTTC. Translated, it gives CASSLGLGTGEGEQYF. This sequence joins TRBV11-2 and TRBJ2-7; 10 bases align to TRBD1. The CDR3 is 16 amino acids. Germline V CDR1 and CDR2: SGHAT, FQNNGV. The trim removed 1 base at V and 6 bases at J, leaving 9 bases unmatched.

The V and J genes are TRBV7-8 and TRBJ2-3; 9 bases match TRBD2. V trimming: 5 bases; J trimming: 4 bases; junction bases outside the gene matches: 4. This CDR3 is 14 amino acids long. Germline-derived CDR1 and CDR2 are SGHVS and FQNEAQ. CDR3 nucleotides: TGTGCCAGCAGCCGCGGGACTAGCTCAGATACGCAGTATTTT. Protein: CASSRGTSSDTQYF.

The chain carries TRBV2 and TRBJ2-5; 7 bases match TRBD1. The CDR3 is 12 residues long. Per the germline V gene, CDR1 is SNHLY and CDR2 is FYNNEI. V gave up 6 bases and J gave up 4 bases; unmatched junction bases: 2. This CDR3 reads CASRTGRETQYF. In nucleotides, the CDR3 is TGTGCCAGCAGGACAGGGAGAGAGACCCAGTACTTC.

The chain carries TRBV18 and TRBJ2-5; TRBD2 matches 11 bases. The CDR3 covers 15 residues. Germline V lookup: CDR1 KGHSH, CDR2 LQKENI. The junction had 5 bases not matched to a gene; V was cut back by 3 bases and J by 5 bases. CDR3 amino acids: CASSPMTSGTETQYF. In nucleotides, the CDR3 is TGTGCCAGCTCACCCATGACTAGCGGGACGGAGACCCAGTACTTC.

The chain couples TRBV6-5 to TRBJ1-2; D is perhaps TRBD1 (5 bases). Trimming removed 7 bases at V and 4 bases at J, with 16 bases between. Germline loops: CDR1 MNHEY, CDR2 SVGAGI. There are 14 residues in the CDR3. CDR3 protein: CASTTSRVSYGYTF. In DNA form, the CDR3 reads TGTGCCAGCACTACATCCAGGGTATCCTATGGCTACACCTTC.